This note documents a single T cell receptor beta chain sequence. Its cognate antigen is unknown. The source of the sample is a study of cytomegalovirus exposure and HLA in healthy donors. General study results and limits: The study carried out a later analysis of TCR beta sequences. It associated some 17,000 of them with specific HLA alleles at a false discovery rate of 0.05. A reported reduction in N-insertions relative to the approximately 670-donor mean was seen in an Asian-associated ancestry cluster in a later analysis.

13 Jbeta primers and 60 Vbeta primers were used for the PCR. The protocol was immunoSEQ multiplex PCR, while the TCRdb copy is restricted to in-frame clones and leaves out a portion. The table lists some 110,000 clones, approximately 70% of them singletons. Trimming removed 5 bases at V and 8 bases at J, with 7 bases between. Germline V CDR1 and CDR2: SGHAT, FQNNGV. The CDR3 consists of 11 residues. The source of this sequence is a middle-aged woman in good health and CMV-seropositive. Sequencing was performed on PBMCs. The chain uses TRBV11-2 and TRBJ2-1; D is unresolved. The CDR3 loop is CASSPSDEQFF. Written as DNA, the CDR3 is TGTGCCAGCAGCCCTTCCGATGAGCAGTTCTTC. The full variable domain, in which reference TRBV11-2 and TRBJ2-1 provide the parts outside the CDR3, is EAGVAQSPRYKIIEKRQSVAFWCNPISGHATLYWYQQILGQGPKLLIQFQNNGVVDDSQLPKDRFSAERLKGVDSTLKIQPAKLEDSAVYLCASSPSDEQFFGPGTRLTVL.